These 9 T cell receptor beta chains share one sample of origin, sequenced in a study of T cell responses to AZD1222 COVID-19 vaccine (dated by TCRdb to the early 2020s). To prepare the library, the immunoSEQ multiplex PCR assay was applied. TCRdb holds this immuneACCESS table with in-frame rearrangements only. Some clones are missing; in checked studies, unresolved V genes explain under half, and the rest has no known cause. Recorded for this sample are 180,000 or so clones; about 86% of them occurred a single time. Approximately 8% of the sample is held by the ten biggest clonotypes. The meaning of the sample's time point label: baseline before first vaccination. The material was peripheral blood, obtained on day 0 of AZD1222 vaccination. Receptors originate from an adult in good health.

This chain uses TRBV7-9 with TRBJ1-3; D unresolved. Trimming left V 4 bases short and J 2 bases short, with 15 bases between. This CDR3 comprises 16 residues. The germline CDR1 and CDR2 sequences are SEHNR and FQNEAQ (reference sequence). CDR3 sequence reads: CASSSWTALAGNTIYF. In nucleotides, the CDR3 is TGTGCCAGCAGCTCCTGGACCGCTTTAGCTGGAAACACCATATATTTT.

J is TRBJ2-2 and V is TRBV7-9; no definite D call. CDR1 and CDR2 from the germline V gene are SEHNR and FQNEAQ (reference sequence). Trimming removed 1 base at V and 7 bases at J, with 4 bases between. There are 12 residues in the CDR3. CDR3 in DNA: TGTGCCAGCAGCTTAGAGGTCGGGGAGCTGTTTTTT. This encodes CASSLEVGELFF. Full variable domain (remainder filled in from reference TRBV7-9 and TRBJ2-2): DTGVSQNPRHKITKRGQNVTFRCDPISEHNRLYWYRQTLGQGPEFLTYFQNEAQLEKSRLLSDRFSAERPKGSFSTLEIQRTEQGDSAMYLCASSLEVGELFFGEGSRLTVL.

The chain has TRBV4-3 and TRBJ2-1, with 7 bases matching TRBD1. From germline, CDR1 is LGHNA and CDR2 YSLEER. V lost 4 bases, J lost 4 bases, and 1 base stayed unmatched. The CDR3 has 13 amino acids. The CDR3 loop is CASSRDSYNEQFF. The CDR3 nucleotides are TGCGCCAGCAGCCGGGACAGTTACAATGAGCAGTTCTTC.

This clone was counted a few times. The chain carries TRBV28 and TRBJ2-7; D uncertain. The CDR3 consists of 13 residues. CDR1 and CDR2 from the germline V gene are MDHEN and SYDVKM. V was pared by 6 bases and J by 0 bases, with 9 bases between. Here the CDR3 DNA reads TGTGCCAGCAGACCGACGGACTCCTACGAGCAGTACTTC. Its translation: CASRPTDSYEQYF.

This clone has just one count. V and J are TRBV6-5 and TRBJ1-1; D is ambiguous. Trimming removed 2 bases from V and 5 bases from J, with 18 bases in between. The V gene's germline CDR1 is MNHEY and CDR2 SVGAGI. This CDR3 has 16 residues. The CDR3 DNA follows: TGTGCCAGCAGTTACGGGCAGGACCCCCGGTGGACTGAAGCTTTCTTT. This gives the protein CASSYGQDPRWTEAFF.

This clone came up once. This chain connects TRBV4-1 to TRBJ1-1; D might be TRBD1 (6 bases). Per the germline V gene, CDR1 is MGHRA and CDR2 is YSYEKL. V was shortened by 2 bases and J by 6 bases, with 19 bases between the two germline ends. The CDR3 loop spans 16 amino acids. DNA for the CDR3: TGCGCCAGCAGCCAAAGTACAACAGGGTTCTGGGCTGAAGCTTTCTTT. Encoded protein: CASSQSTTGFWAEAFF.

The J gene is TRBJ2-3, the V gene TRBV7-9, with TRBD2 matching over 9 bases. With 8 bases clipped from V and 3 bases from J, the junction kept 15 bases outside the gene matches. CDR3 length: 17 residues. Germline assignment: CDR1 SEHNR and CDR2 FQNEAQ (reference sequence). The CDR3 region has the DNA TGTGCCAGCCCCGGTGCCGCCTTGGGACTAGCAACAGATACGCAGTATTTT. This encodes CASPGAALGLATDTQYF.

This chain joins TRBV7-2 and TRBJ2-5; possible D gene TRBD1, 5 bases. V lost 5 bases, J lost 1 base, and 11 bases lay in between. The germline gives CDR1 SGHTA, CDR2 FQGNSA. The CDR3 loop spans 14 amino acids. In nucleotides, the CDR3 is TGTGCCAGCAGCCCTATCAGGGTCCAAGAGACCCAGTACTTC. It codes for CASSPIRVQETQYF.

CDR3 residues: CASSSDLSGYGYTF. DNA of the CDR3: TGCGCCAGCAGCTCGGACCTCTCCGGCTATGGCTACACCTTC. The V gene is TRBV5-1, the J gene TRBJ1-2; D call uncertain. Germline V gene data show CDR1 as SGHRS and CDR2 as YFSETQ. V shed 3 bases and J shed 4 bases, with 13 bases lying between them. CDR3 length equals 14 residues. Full variable domain (missing parts from reference TRBV5-1 and TRBJ1-2): KAGVTQTPRYLIKTRGQQVTLSCSPISGHRSVSWYQQTPGQGLQFLFEYFSETQRNKGNFPGRFSGRQFSNSRSEMNVSTLELGDSALYLCASSSDLSGYGYTFGSGTRLTVV.